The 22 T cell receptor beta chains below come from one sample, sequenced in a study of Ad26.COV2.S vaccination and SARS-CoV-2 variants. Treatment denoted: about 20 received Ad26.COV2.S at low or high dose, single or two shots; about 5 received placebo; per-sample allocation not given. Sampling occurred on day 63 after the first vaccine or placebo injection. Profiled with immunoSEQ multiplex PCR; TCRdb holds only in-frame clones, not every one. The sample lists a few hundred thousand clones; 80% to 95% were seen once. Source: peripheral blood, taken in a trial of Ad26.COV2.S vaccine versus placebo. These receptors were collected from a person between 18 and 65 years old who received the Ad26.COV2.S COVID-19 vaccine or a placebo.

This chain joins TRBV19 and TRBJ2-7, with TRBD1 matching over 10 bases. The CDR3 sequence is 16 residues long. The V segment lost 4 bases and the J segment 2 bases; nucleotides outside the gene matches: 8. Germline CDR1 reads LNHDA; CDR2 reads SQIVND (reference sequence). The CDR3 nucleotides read TGTGCCAGTAGTACAACTCCGGGACAGGGGACCTACGAGCAGTACTTC. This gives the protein CASSTTPGQGTYEQYF.

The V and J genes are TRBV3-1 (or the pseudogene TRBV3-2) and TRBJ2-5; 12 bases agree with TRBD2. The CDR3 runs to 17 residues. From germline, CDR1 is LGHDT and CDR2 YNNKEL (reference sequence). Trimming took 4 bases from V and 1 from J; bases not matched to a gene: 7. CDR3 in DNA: TGTGCCAGCAGCCCCGGGACTAGCGGGCTATTCCAAGAGACCCAGTACTTC. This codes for CASSPGTSGLFQETQYF.

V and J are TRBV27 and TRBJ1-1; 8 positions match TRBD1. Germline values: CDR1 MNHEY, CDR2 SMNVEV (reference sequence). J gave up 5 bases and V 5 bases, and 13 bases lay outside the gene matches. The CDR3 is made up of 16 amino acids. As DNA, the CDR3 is TGTGCCAGCAGTAGGACCGACAGGGGAGGAGGAACTGAAGCTTTCTTT. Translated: CASSRTDRGGGTEAFF.

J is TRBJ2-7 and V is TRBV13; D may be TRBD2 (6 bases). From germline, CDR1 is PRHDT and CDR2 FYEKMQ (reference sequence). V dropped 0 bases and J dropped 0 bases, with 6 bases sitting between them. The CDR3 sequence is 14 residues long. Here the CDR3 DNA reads TGTGCCAGCAGCTTAGGCGGGAGCTCCTACGAGCAGTACTTC. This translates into CASSLGGSSYEQYF.

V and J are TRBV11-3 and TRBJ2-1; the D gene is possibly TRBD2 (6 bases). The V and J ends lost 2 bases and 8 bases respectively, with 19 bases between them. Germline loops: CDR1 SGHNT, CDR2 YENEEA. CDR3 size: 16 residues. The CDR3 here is CASSLRSRAGGDEQFF. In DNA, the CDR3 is TGTGCCAGCAGCTTAAGATCCAGGGCCGGAGGGGATGAGCAGTTCTTC.

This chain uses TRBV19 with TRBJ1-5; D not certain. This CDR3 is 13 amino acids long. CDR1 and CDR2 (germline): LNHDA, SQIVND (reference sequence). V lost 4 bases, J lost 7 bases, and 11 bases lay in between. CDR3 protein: CASSTTIGQPQHF. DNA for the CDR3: TGTGCCAGTAGTACCACGATCGGCCAGCCCCAGCATTTT.

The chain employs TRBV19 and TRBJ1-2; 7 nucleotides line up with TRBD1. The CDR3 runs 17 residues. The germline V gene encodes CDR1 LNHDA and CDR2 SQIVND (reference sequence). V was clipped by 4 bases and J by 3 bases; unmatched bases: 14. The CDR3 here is CASSTRQGRFVDYGYTF. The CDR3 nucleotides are TGTGCCAGTAGTACTCGACAGGGAAGGTTCGTGGACTATGGCTACACCTTC.

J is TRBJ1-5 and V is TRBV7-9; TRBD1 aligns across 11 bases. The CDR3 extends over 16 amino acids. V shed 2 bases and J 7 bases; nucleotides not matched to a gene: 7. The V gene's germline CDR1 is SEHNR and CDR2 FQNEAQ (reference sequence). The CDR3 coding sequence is TGTGCCAGCAGCTTACTTGGACAGGGGGCAAGCCAGCCCCAGCATTTT. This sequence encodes CASSLLGQGASQPQHF. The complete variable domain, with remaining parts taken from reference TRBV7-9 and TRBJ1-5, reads DTGVSQNPRHKITKRGQNVTFRCDPISEHNRLYWYRQTLGQGPEFLTYFQNEAQLEKSRLLSDRFSAERPKGSFSTLEIQRTEQGDSAMYLCASSLLGQGASQPQHFGDGTRLSIL.

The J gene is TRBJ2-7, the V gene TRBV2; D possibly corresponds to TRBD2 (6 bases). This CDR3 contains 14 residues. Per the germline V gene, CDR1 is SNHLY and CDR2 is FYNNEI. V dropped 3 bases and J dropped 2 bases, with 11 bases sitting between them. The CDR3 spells CASSDGRDPYEQYF. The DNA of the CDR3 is TGTGCCAGCAGTGATGGGCGGGACCCCTACGAGCAGTACTTC.

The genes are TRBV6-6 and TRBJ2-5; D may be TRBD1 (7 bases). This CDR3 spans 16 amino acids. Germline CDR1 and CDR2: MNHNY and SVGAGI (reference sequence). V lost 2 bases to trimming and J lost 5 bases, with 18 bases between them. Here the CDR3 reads CASSYPLDRAGETQYF. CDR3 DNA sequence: TGTGCCAGCAGTTACCCTCTCGACAGGGCGGGGGAGACCCAGTACTTC.

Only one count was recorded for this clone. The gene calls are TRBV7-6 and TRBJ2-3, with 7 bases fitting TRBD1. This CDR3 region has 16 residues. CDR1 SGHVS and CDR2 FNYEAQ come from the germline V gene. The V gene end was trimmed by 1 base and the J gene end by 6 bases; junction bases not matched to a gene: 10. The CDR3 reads CASSLEQGRFFDTQYF. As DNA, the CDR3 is TGTGCCAGCAGCTTAGAACAGGGGAGATTCTTTGATACGCAGTATTTT.

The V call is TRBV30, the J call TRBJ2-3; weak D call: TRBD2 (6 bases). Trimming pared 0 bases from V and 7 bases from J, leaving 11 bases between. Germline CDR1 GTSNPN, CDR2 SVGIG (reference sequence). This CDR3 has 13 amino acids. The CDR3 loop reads CAWSVLGGHTQYF. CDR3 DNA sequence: TGTGCCTGGAGTGTACTGGGGGGTCATACGCAGTATTTT.

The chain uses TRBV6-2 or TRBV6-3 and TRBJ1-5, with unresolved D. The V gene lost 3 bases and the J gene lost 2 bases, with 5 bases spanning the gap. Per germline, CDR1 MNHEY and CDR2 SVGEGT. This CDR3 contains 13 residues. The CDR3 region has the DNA TGTGCCAGCAGTTATAGGGGCAATCAGCCCCAGCATTTT. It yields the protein CASSYRGNQPQHF.

This CDR3 reads CASSLELAGSYNEQFF. The CDR3, as DNA: TGTGCCAGCAGCTTGGAACTAGCGGGGTCCTACAATGAGCAGTTCTTC. The chain links TRBV5-4 to TRBJ2-1; 10 bases match TRBD2. This CDR3 has 16 amino acids. Germline trimming cut 0 bases from V and 1 base from J; bases unmatched to any gene: 1. Germline CDR1 reads SGHNT; CDR2 reads YYREEE (reference sequence).

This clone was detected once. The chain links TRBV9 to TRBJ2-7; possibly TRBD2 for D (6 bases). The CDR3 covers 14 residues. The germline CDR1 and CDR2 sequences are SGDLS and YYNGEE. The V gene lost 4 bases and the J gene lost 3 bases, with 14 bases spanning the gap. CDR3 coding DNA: TGTGCCAGCAGCAGAGGGTATAGCGGCTACGAGCAGTACTTC. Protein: CASSRGYSGYEQYF.

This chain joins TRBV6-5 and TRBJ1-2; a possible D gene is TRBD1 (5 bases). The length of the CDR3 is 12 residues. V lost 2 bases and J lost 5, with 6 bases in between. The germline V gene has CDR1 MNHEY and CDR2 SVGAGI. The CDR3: CASSYGGYGYTF. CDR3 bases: TGTGCCAGCAGTTACGGGGGGTATGGCTACACCTTC.

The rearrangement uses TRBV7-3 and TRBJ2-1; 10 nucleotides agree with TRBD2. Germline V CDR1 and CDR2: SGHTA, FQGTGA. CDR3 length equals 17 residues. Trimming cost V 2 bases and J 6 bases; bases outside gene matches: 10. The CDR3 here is CASSLGSSGRAGNEQFF. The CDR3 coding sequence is TGTGCCAGCAGCTTAGGGTCTAGCGGGAGAGCGGGCAATGAGCAGTTCTTC.

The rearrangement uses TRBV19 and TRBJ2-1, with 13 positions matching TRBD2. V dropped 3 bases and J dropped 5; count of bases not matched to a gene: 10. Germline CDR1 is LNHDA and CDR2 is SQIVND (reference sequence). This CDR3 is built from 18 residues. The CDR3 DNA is TGTGCCAGTAGTATCCCCCAACTAGCGGGAGGGCCTCACAATGAGCAGTTCTTC. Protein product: CASSIPQLAGGPHNEQFF.

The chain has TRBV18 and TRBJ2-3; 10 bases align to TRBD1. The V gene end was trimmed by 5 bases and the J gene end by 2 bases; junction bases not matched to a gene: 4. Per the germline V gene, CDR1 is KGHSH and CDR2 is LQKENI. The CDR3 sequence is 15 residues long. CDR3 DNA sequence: TGTGCCAGCTCAAAGACAGGGGGCAACACAGATACGCAGTATTTT. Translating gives CASSKTGGNTDTQYF. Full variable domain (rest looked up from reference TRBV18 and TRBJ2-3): NAGVMQNPRHLVRRRGQEARLRCSPMKGHSHVYWYRQLPEEGLKFMVYLQKENIIDESGMPKERFSAEFPKEGPSILRIQQVVRGDSAAYFCASSKTGGNTDTQYFGPGTRLTVL.

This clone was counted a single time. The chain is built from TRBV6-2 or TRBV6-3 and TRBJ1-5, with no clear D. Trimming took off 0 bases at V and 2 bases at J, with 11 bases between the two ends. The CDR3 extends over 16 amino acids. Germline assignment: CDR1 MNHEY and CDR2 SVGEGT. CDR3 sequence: CASSYSAGPGNQPQHF. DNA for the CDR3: TGTGCCAGCAGTTACTCGGCAGGTCCGGGCAATCAGCCCCAGCATTTT.

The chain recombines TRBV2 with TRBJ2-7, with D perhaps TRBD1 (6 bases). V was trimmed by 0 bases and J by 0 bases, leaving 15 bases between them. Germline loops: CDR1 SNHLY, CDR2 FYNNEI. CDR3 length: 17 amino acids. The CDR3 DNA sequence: TGTGCCAGCAGTGAAGCGGGGGCTGCGATGAGCTCCTACGAGCAGTACTTC. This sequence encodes CASSEAGAAMSSYEQYF.

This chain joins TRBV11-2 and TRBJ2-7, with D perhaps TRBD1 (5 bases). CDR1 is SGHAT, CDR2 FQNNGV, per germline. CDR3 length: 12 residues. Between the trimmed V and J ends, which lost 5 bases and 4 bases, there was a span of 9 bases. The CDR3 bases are TGTGCCAGCAGCGTTCAGGGTTACGAGCAGTACTTC. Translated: CASSVQGYEQYF. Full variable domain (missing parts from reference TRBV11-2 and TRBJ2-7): EAGVAQSPRYKIIEKRQSVAFWCNPISGHATLYWYQQILGQGPKLLIQFQNNGVVDDSQLPKDRFSAERLKGVDSTLKIQPAKLEDSAVYLCASSVQGYEQYFGPGTRLTVT.